This TCR beta chain was identified during a study of PD-L1 blockade in urothelial cancer. Overall study: Male patients with bladder-origin urothelial cancer numbered about nine tenths of the roughly 29. Reported median T cell count for blood samples was some 140,000.

TCRdb's table, derived via immunoSEQ multiplex PCR, lists solely in-frame clones and lacks some. The sample includes approximately 30,000 clones, roughly 76% of them seen just once. As to this clone: Antigen unknown.

CDR1 is SGHVS, CDR2 FQNEAQ, per germline. This CDR3 has 15 amino acids. Trimming removed 5 bases from V and 7 bases from J; junction bases left unmatched: 9. Study-level findings and limits: Clonality of blood TCR below the median before treatment predicted better survival. At the 3-week point, tumor-associated blood clones expanded more in durable-benefit patients.

This clonotype was sampled from a man over 45 with urothelial cancer. This specimen consisted of PBMCs, obtained around atezolizumab (anti-PD-L1) treatment. The chain combines TRBV7-8 with TRBJ1-2; TRBD1 matches at 11 bases. The CDR3 reads CASSLAGQGGFGYTF. The CDR3, as DNA: TGTGCCAGCAGCCTCGCGGGACAGGGGGGTTTTGGCTACACCTTC.